This TCR beta chain was recorded in a study of cytomegalovirus exposure and HLA in healthy donors. The PCR made use of 60 Vbeta and 13 Jbeta primers. Assay used: immunoSEQ multiplex PCR; TCRdb lists only in-frame clones, some missing. There are some 210,000 clones in the sample; about 72% occur only once, and approximately 3.9% lies in the top ten. Notes on this clone: Antigen: not known.

Germline V gene lookup returns CDR1 LNHDA and CDR2 SQIVND (reference sequence). V shed 10 bases and J 4 bases; nucleotides not matched to a gene: 8. The CDR3 runs to 15 residues. Study observations and caveats: For cytomegalovirus status, the classifier reportedly gave diagnoses with high specificity and sensitivity.

The source material was PBMCs. The sequence came from a male donor in good health and CMV-seronegative. The rearrangement joins TRBV19 to TRBJ2-4; 12 bases are shared with TRBD2. CDR3 residues: CATRLAGVSKNIQYF. The CDR3 bases are TGTGCCACCCGACTAGCGGGAGTGTCTAAAAACATTCAGTACTTC.